The 23 T cell receptor beta chains in this list originate from one sample, sequenced in a study of blood T cell repertoires in COVID-19. Generated by immunoSEQ multiplex PCR, the TCRdb table keeps only in-frame clones and is missing some. The sample consists of 200,000 to 250,000 clones, approximately 80% of them appearing once. The sequenced sample was peripheral blood. Receptors were obtained from a woman in her fifties or sixties who had recovered from COVID-19.

The V gene is TRBV6-5, the J gene TRBJ2-3; D not certain. The length of the CDR3 is 12 residues. Trimming cost V 6 bases and J 4 bases, with 8 bases left between them. Germline assignment: CDR1 MNHEY and CDR2 SVGAGI. CDR3 residues: CASSPSPDTQYF. The CDR3 DNA reads as TGTGCCAGCAGCCCGAGTCCAGATACGCAGTATTTT.

This chain uses TRBV5-4 with TRBJ1-2, with 8 bases lining up with TRBD1. Germline values: CDR1 SGHNT, CDR2 YYREEE (reference sequence). This CDR3 is built from 12 residues. V lost 7 bases and J lost 7; bases outside the gene matches: 6. CDR3 sequence (DNA): TGTGCCAGCCCGACAGGGGATGTTGGCTACACCTTC. This translates into CASPTGDVGYTF. The whole variable domain, remainder taken from reference TRBV5-4 and TRBJ1-2, is ETGVTQSPTHLIKTRGQQVTLRCSSQSGHNTVSWYQQALGQGPQFIFQYYREEENGRGNFPPRFSGLQFPNYSSELNVNALELDDSALYLCASPTGDVGYTFGSGTRLTVV.

V and J are TRBV5-8 and TRBJ1-2; TRBD1 aligns across 7 bases. Trimming took 7 bases from V and 7 from J; bases not matched to a gene: 4. Germline CDR1 SGHTS, CDR2 YDEGEE. The CDR3 is 11 amino acids. Written as DNA, the CDR3 is TGTGCCAGCTTCGACAGGGCTGGCTACACCTTC. Its protein is CASFDRAGYTF.

This chain connects TRBV6-5 to TRBJ2-5; 11 nucleotides line up with TRBD2. The J segment lost 0 bases and the V segment lost 2 bases, leaving 2 bases of the junction unmatched. This CDR3 contains 16 residues. The germline gives CDR1 MNHEY, CDR2 SVGAGI. The CDR3 loop is CASSYGTSGNQETQYF. Here the CDR3 DNA reads TGTGCCAGCAGTTACGGGACTAGCGGCAACCAAGAGACCCAGTACTTC.

The genes are TRBV7-3 and TRBJ1-1; 8 bases line up with TRBD1. CDR1 is SGHTA and CDR2 is FQGTGA in the germline V gene. This CDR3 contains 13 residues. J was trimmed by 5 bases and V by 2 bases; bases with no gene match: 1. In DNA form, the CDR3 reads TGTGCCAGCAGCTTACAGGGGGCAACTGAAGCTTTCTTT. It is translated as CASSLQGATEAFF.

V is TRBV10-3 and J is TRBJ1-2; TRBD1 matches 7 bases. Germline CDR1 is ENHRY and CDR2 is SYGVKD. The CDR3 totals 13 residues. The J segment lost 3 bases and the V segment lost 3 bases, leaving 1 base of the junction unmatched. The CDR3 protein is CAISEGTDYGYTF. CDR3 nucleotides: TGTGCCATCAGTGAAGGGACAGACTATGGCTACACCTTC.

This clone was seen a single time. A much larger clone sits a single nucleotide away, making a read error possible. V and J are TRBV30 and TRBJ2-5; 9 nucleotides align to TRBD2. With V trimmed by 3 bases and J by 5 bases, 7 bases remained unmatched. CDR1 and CDR2 from the germline V gene are GTSNPN and SVGIG (reference sequence). The CDR3 is made up of 14 amino acids. This CDR3 is CAWREGGGAETQYF. The CDR3 bases are TGTGCCTGGAGGGAGGGCGGGGGGGCGGAGACCCAGTACTTC.

The CDR3 region has the DNA TGTGCCAGCAGTGATCGCAGAATAGCCAAAAACATTCAGTACTTC. Its translation is CASSDRRIAKNIQYF. The chain has TRBV2 and TRBJ2-4; D is ambiguous. Per the germline V gene, CDR1 is SNHLY and CDR2 is FYNNEI. Trimming pared 3 bases from V and 0 bases from J, leaving 9 bases between. The CDR3 consists of 15 residues.

The chain carries TRBV5-4 and TRBJ2-1, with 8 bases matching TRBD1. CDR1 is SGHNT and CDR2 is YYREEE in the germline V gene (reference sequence). This CDR3 region has 15 residues. J lost 3 bases, V lost 4 bases, and 6 bases had no gene match. The chain's CDR3 is CASSTDRANYNEQFF. The CDR3 DNA is TGTGCCAGCAGCACGGACAGGGCAAACTACAATGAGCAGTTCTTC.

This chain uses TRBV11-2 with TRBJ2-2; D may be TRBD1 (6 bases). CDR3 length: 16 amino acids. Deletions cut 4 bases from V and 8 bases from J, with 20 bases between. Looked up from germline, CDR1 is SGHAT and CDR2 is FQNNGV. The CDR3 protein is CASSSVLRRQAGELFF. Written as DNA, the CDR3 is TGTGCCAGCAGCTCCGTTTTACGACGACAGGCAGGGGAGCTGTTTTTT. Variable domain in full (rest from reference TRBV11-2 and TRBJ2-2): EAGVAQSPRYKIIEKRQSVAFWCNPISGHATLYWYQQILGQGPKLLIQFQNNGVVDDSQLPKDRFSAERLKGVDSTLKIQPAKLEDSAVYLCASSSVLRRQAGELFFGEGSRLTVL.

V gene TRBV30 combines with J gene TRBJ1-3; D is uncertain. The CDR3 is 15 amino acids. The V end lost 2 bases, the J end lost 0 bases, and 11 bases lay between the germline ends. Germline CDR1 reads GTSNPN; CDR2 reads SVGIG (reference sequence). DNA of the CDR3: TGTGCCTGGAGTTTCGACACGAGCTCTGGAAACACCATATATTTT. This sequence encodes CAWSFDTSSGNTIYF.

V gene TRBV6-6 combines with J gene TRBJ1-1, with D perhaps matching TRBD1 (5 bases). Trimming removed 0 bases from V and 5 bases from J, with 10 bases in between. The CDR3 is 14 amino acids. Germline values: CDR1 MNHNY, CDR2 SVGAGI (reference sequence). The CDR3 reads CASSYSLQATEAFF. In DNA form, the CDR3 reads TGTGCCAGCAGTTACTCGTTACAGGCAACTGAAGCTTTCTTT.

This chain connects TRBV7-8 to TRBJ2-7; the D gene is possibly TRBD1 (6 bases). Germline CDR1 SGHVS, CDR2 FQNEAQ. V was trimmed by 3 bases and J by 3 bases, leaving 18 bases between them. There are 16 residues in the CDR3. This CDR3 is CASSFSVDRRIYEQYF. The CDR3 coding sequence is TGTGCCAGCAGCTTTTCAGTAGACAGGAGGATCTACGAGCAGTACTTC. Combining the CDR3 with reference TRBV7-8 and TRBJ2-7 gives the whole variable domain GAGVSQSPRYKVAKRGQDVALRCDPISGHVSLFWYQQALGQGPEFLTYFQNEAQLDKSGLPSDRFFAERPEGSVSTLKIQRTQQEDSAVYLCASSFSVDRRIYEQYFGPGTRLTVT.

J is TRBJ2-7 and V is TRBV3-1 (or the pseudogene TRBV3-2); the D is unclear. CDR1 and CDR2 (germline): LGHDT, YNNKEL (reference sequence). This CDR3 comprises 14 residues. Between the trimmed V and J ends, which lost 0 bases and 6 bases, there was a span of 12 bases. This chain's CDR3 is CASSQDLVPGEQYF. CDR3 in DNA: TGTGCCAGCAGCCAAGATCTTGTCCCCGGCGAGCAGTACTTC.

The chain is built from TRBV6-2 or TRBV6-3 and TRBJ2-5; 9 nucleotides align to TRBD2. CDR3 length equals 16 residues. Germline-derived CDR1 and CDR2 are MNHEY and SVGEGT. V lost 4 bases to trimming and J lost 1 base; unmatched junction nucleotides: 7. The CDR3 here is CASSSPAGGLQETQYF. The DNA for the CDR3 is TGTGCCAGCAGTTCTCCAGCGGGGGGCCTCCAAGAGACCCAGTACTTC.

This clone was seen once. The rearrangement uses TRBV6-5 and TRBJ2-5; 12 bases align to TRBD2. Germline assignment: CDR1 MNHEY and CDR2 SVGAGI. The CDR3 is made up of 15 amino acids. V gave up 3 bases and J gave up 4 bases; unmatched junction bases: 3. CDR3 sequence (DNA): TGTGCCAGCAGTTATCTAGCGGGGGGGGCAGAGACCCAGTACTTC. Translation gives CASSYLAGGAETQYF.

The rearrangement uses TRBV6-5 and TRBJ2-3, with 8 nucleotides matching TRBD2. The CDR3 spans 13 residues. Per the germline V gene, CDR1 is MNHEY and CDR2 is SVGAGI. The trim removed 4 bases at V and 9 bases at J, leaving 6 bases unmatched. The CDR3 DNA is TGTGCCAGCAGTTTATCGGGACTAGGGACGCAGTATTTT. Its protein product is CASSLSGLGTQYF.

The chain combines TRBV6-5 with TRBJ2-5, with unresolved D. The CDR3 covers 13 residues. Trimming cost V 6 bases and J 5 bases, with 13 bases left between them. Looked up from germline, CDR1 is MNHEY and CDR2 is SVGAGI. CDR3 nucleotide sequence: TGTGCCAGCAGCTTCCAGCGTGCGGAGACCCAGTACTTC. This translates into CASSFQRAETQYF.

This clone showed up just a few times. The V gene is TRBV4-1, the J gene TRBJ2-2; the match to TRBD1 covers 8 bases. The CDR3 runs to 15 residues. The V and J ends lost 3 bases and 2 bases, in that order; junction bases with no gene match: 2. Germline loops: CDR1 MGHRA, CDR2 YSYEKL. The CDR3, as DNA: TGCGCCAGCAGCCAGACAGGGGCAAACACCGGGGAGCTGTTTTTT. Translated: CASSQTGANTGELFF.

The gene calls are TRBV2 and TRBJ1-1; a weak D match, TRBD1 (6 bases). The CDR3 is 15 residues long. The V gene's germline CDR1 is SNHLY and CDR2 FYNNEI. V dropped 9 bases and J dropped 1 base, with 18 bases sitting between them. The CDR3 sequence is CASCDAGTSNTEAFF. Written as DNA, the CDR3 is TGTGCCAGTTGCGACGCCGGGACATCGAACACTGAAGCTTTCTTT.

The count of this clone is one. The J gene is TRBJ1-1, the V gene TRBV14, with no clear D. V was cut by 5 bases and J by 7 bases, with 11 bases left in between. This CDR3 comprises 12 residues. Germline values: CDR1 SGHDN, CDR2 FVKESK. CDR3 DNA sequence: TGTGCCAGCAGCTTTGGAGGGATTGAAGCTTTCTTT. Protein sequence: CASSFGGIEAFF.

The chain uses TRBV29-1 and TRBJ1-1, with a possible D match to TRBD1 (5 bases). This CDR3 spans 13 amino acids. V lost 7 bases and J 1 base, leaving 13 bases between the germline ends. CDR1 SQVTM and CDR2 ANQGSEA come from the germline V gene. This chain's CDR3 is CSAQTAENTEAFF. CDR3 DNA: TGCAGCGCGCAGACAGCAGAGAACACTGAAGCTTTCTTT.

The CDR3 sequence: CATTAEAFF. CDR3 bases: TGTGCCACCACGGCTGAAGCTTTCTTT. The V call is TRBV24-1, the J call TRBJ1-1; D unclear. Trimming removed 8 bases from V and 6 bases from J, with 3 bases in between. The CDR3 length is 9 residues. From germline, CDR1 is KGHDR and CDR2 SFDVKD.